The clone carrying this T cell receptor beta chain was recorded only once. This entry comes from a study of blood T cell repertoires in COVID-19. The wider study: There were acute and convalescent COVID-19 samples, and they came from the United States, Italy and Spain. Nucleic acid was either cDNA or gDNA, and it came from T cells, B-cell-depleted T cells, or PBMCs.

In the original processing: Estimation of nucleated cell counts was performed using reference gene primer amplification. The data were produced by immunoSEQ multiplex PCR, yet TCRdb's version contains in-frame clones alone and is incomplete. V and J calls and clone size are as listed in that table; D and trimming were resolved from the DNA. The table has fewer than 200,000 clones, more than 80% seen once; the top ten hold around 8%. Germline V gene lookup returns CDR1 LGHDT and CDR2 YNNKEL (reference sequence). The V and J ends lost 1 base and 7 bases respectively, with 7 bases between them. The CDR3 is 12 amino acids.

This sequence originates from a woman aged 60-75 years with acute or convalescent COVID-19. The V and J genes are TRBV3-1 (or the pseudogene TRBV3-2) and TRBJ1-1; no clear D gene. Sequencing used peripheral blood. The CDR3 region has the DNA TGTGCCAGCAGCCAAGGCGGGTTTGAAGCTTTCTTT. As protein: CASSQGGFEAFF.